This TCR beta chain was profiled in a study of blood T cell repertoires in COVID-19. The wider study: In each case, the material was cDNA or gDNA derived from T cells, B-cell-depleted T cells, or PBMCs.

V dropped 5 bases and J dropped 4; count of bases not matched to a gene: 6. CDR1 LNHDA and CDR2 SQIVND come from the germline V gene (reference sequence). The CDR3 totals 14 residues. Source study methods: Reference gene primer amplification gave nucleated cell count estimates. Method: immunoSEQ multiplex PCR; TCRdb's copy keeps in-frame clones and lacks some. That table is the source of V, J and clone size, and D and trimming were worked out from the DNA. The sample holds over 400,000 clones, around 90% seen once. Seattle patients were enrolled during active infection and followed longitudinally. Sequencing was carried out using peripheral blood. The TCR was taken from a woman in her forties or fifties with COVID-19, enrolled during active disease. The V and J genes are TRBV19 and TRBJ1-1; 8 bases map to TRBD1. CDR3 sequence reads: CASSLPTGGTEAFF. CDR3 DNA: TGTGCCAGTAGTCTCCCCACAGGGGGCACTGAAGCTTTCTTT.